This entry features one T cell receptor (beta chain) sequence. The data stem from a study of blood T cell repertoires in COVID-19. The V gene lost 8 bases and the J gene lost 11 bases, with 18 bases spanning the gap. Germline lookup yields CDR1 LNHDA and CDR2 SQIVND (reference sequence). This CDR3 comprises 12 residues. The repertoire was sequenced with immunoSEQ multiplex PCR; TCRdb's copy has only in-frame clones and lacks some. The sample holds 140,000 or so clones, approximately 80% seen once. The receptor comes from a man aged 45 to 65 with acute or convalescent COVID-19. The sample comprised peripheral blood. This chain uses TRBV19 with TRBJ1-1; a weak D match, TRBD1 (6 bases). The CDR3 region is CASQWSLQGAFF. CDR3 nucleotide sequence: TGTGCCAGTCAATGGTCTCTGCAGGGGGCTTTCTTT.